Listed below are T cell receptor beta chains from one sample, sequenced in a study of cytomegalovirus exposure and HLA in healthy donors. Assay: immunoSEQ multiplex PCR; the TCRdb copy retains only in-frame clones and omits some. The sample yields about 88,000 clones, 70% to 90% seen once. The sequencing input was PBMCs. The source is a man between 18 and 35 years old in good health and CMV-seronegative. CDR3s include the opening cysteine and the closing phenylalanine or tryptophan. Fields, in order: CDR3 protein, CDR3 DNA, V gene, clone size, J gene, D gene. The D gene is left open where the match is weak. The size entry is marked missing in some rows and otherwise reads once, few, many or a size class.

CDR3 protein: CASSLVYRGTRIHEQYF
CDR3 DNA: TGTGCCAGCAGCTTAGTGTACCGGGGGACGAGAATCCACGAGCAGTACTTC
V gene: TRBV11-3
clone size: .
J gene: TRBJ2-7
D gene: .

CDR3 protein: CATSRRATGGYGYTF
CDR3 DNA: TGTGCCACCAGCAGACGGGCGACAGGGGGCTATGGCTACACCTTC
V gene: TRBV15
clone size: .
J gene: TRBJ1-2
D gene: TRBD1

CDR3 protein: CASTLQGGAVEQYF
CDR3 DNA: TGTGCCAGCACCCTGCAGGGGGGCGCGGTCGAGCAGTACTTC
V gene: TRBV28
clone size: once
J gene: TRBJ2-7
D gene: .

CDR3 protein: CASSPVTGTGLLYEQYF
CDR3 DNA: TGTGCCAGCAGCCCCGTTACAGGAACAGGGCTACTCTACGAGCAGTACTTC
V gene: TRBV14
clone size: .
J gene: TRBJ2-7
D gene: .

CDR3 protein: CSVVRVSGRRSHEQYF
CDR3 DNA: TGCAGCGTTGTTAGGGTTAGCGGGAGACGGTCCCACGAGCAGTACTTC
V gene: TRBV29-1
clone size: .
J gene: TRBJ2-7
D gene: TRBD2

CDR3 protein: CASSLEETPYNEQFF
CDR3 DNA: TGCGCCAGCAGCTTGGAAGAGACACCGTACAATGAGCAGTTCTTC
V gene: TRBV5-1
clone size: .
J gene: TRBJ2-1
D gene: .

CDR3 protein: CASSTTVNTEAFF
CDR3 DNA: TGTGCCAGTAGTACGACAGTGAACACTGAAGCTTTCTTT
V gene: TRBV19
clone size: .
J gene: TRBJ1-1
D gene: .

CDR3 protein: CASRSGTAEGDREQYF
CDR3 DNA: TGTGCCAGCAGGTCCGGGACAGCTGAGGGTGATAGGGAGCAGTACTTC
V gene: TRBV28
clone size: .
J gene: TRBJ2-7
D gene: TRBD1

CDR3 protein: CASSGGSSPSKPYF
CDR3 DNA: TGCGCCAGCAGTGGAGGGTCCTCTCCTTCCAAACCCTATTTC
V gene: TRBV10-2
clone size: .
J gene: TRBJ2-7
D gene: .

CDR3 protein: CASRKRESLGNEQFF
CDR3 DNA: TGTGCCAGCCGCAAGCGGGAGAGCTTGGGAAATGAGCAGTTCTTC
V gene: TRBV7-2
clone size: .
J gene: TRBJ2-1
D gene: TRBD2

CDR3 protein: CASSLVGGGNTEAFF
CDR3 DNA: TGTGCCAGCAGTTTAGTGGGGGGAGGGAACACTGAAGCTTTCTTT
V gene: TRBV27
clone size: .
J gene: TRBJ1-1
D gene: .

CDR3 protein: CASSWDRVIRREQFF
CDR3 DNA: TGTGCCAGCAGCTGGGACAGGGTAATCCGACGTGAGCAGTTCTTC
V gene: TRBV5-8
clone size: .
J gene: TRBJ2-1
D gene: TRBD1

CDR3 protein: CASSQVASGSTDTQYF
CDR3 DNA: TGCGCCAGCAGCCAAGTGGCTAGCGGGAGCACAGATACGCAGTATTTT
V gene: TRBV4-3
clone size: once
J gene: TRBJ2-3
D gene: TRBD2

CDR3 protein: CASSYSRRGSTDTQYF
CDR3 DNA: TGTGCCAGCAGTTACTCTAGGCGGGGTAGCACAGATACGCAGTATTTT
V gene: TRBV6-5
clone size: .
J gene: TRBJ2-3
D gene: .

CDR3 protein: CASSSRGGRRCTF
CDR3 DNA: TGTGCCAGCAGTTCACGGGGGGGGCGCAGATGCACCTTC
V gene: TRBV28
clone size: .
J gene: TRBJ1-2
D gene: .

CDR3 protein: CASSGRRVAANEQFF
CDR3 DNA: TGTGCCAGCAGTGGTAGGCGGGTAGCGGCCAATGAGCAGTTCTTC
V gene: TRBV2
clone size: .
J gene: TRBJ2-1
D gene: .

CDR3 protein: CASSPRTVTDTQYF
CDR3 DNA: TGTGCCAGCTCACCCCGGACTGTTACAGATACGCAGTATTTT
V gene: TRBV18
clone size: once
J gene: TRBJ2-3
D gene: .